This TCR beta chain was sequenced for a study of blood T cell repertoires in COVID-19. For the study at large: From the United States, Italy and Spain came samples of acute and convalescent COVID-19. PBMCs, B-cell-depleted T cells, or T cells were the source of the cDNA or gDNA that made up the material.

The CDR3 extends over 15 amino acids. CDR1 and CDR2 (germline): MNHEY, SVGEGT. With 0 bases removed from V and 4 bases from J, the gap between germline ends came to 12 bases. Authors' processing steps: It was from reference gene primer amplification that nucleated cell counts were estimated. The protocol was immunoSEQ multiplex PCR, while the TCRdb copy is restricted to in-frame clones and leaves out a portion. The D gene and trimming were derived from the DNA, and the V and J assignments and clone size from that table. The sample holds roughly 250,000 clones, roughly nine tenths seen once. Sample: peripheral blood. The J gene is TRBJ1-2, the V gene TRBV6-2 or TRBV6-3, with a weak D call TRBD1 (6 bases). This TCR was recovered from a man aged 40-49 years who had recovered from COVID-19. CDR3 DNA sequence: TGTGCCAGCAGTTACTCCCGGACAGAATTCTATGGCTACACCTTC. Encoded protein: CASSYSRTEFYGYTF.